This T cell receptor (beta chain) emerged from a study of cytomegalovirus exposure and HLA in healthy donors. CDR3 length equals 16 residues. V lost 5 bases to trimming and J lost 0 bases, with 14 bases between them. Germline CDR1 reads SGHDT; CDR2 reads YYEEEE. The PCR had 60 Vbeta and 13 Jbeta primers. Sequencing was performed with immunoSEQ multiplex PCR; in TCRdb, only in-frame clones are kept and a portion is missing. Of roughly 180,000 clones detected, roughly 82% appear once; the ten largest clones hold roughly 1.4%. The sequenced sample was PBMCs. The gene calls are TRBV5-6 and TRBJ2-2, with a weak D call TRBD2 (5 bases). The clonotype originates from a middle-aged man in good health and CMV-seronegative. This CDR3 is CASSLRAFPNTGELFF. The CDR3 nucleotides are TGTGCCAGCAGTCTGAGGGCGTTTCCGAACACCGGGGAGCTGTTTTTT.